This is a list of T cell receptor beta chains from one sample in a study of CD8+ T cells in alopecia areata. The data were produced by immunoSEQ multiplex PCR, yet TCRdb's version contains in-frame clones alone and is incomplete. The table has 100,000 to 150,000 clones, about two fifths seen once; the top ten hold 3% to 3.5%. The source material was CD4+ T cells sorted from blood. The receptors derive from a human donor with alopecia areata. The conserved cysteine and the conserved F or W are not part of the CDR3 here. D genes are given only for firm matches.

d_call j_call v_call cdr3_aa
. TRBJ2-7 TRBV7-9 ASSPKRTSYEQY
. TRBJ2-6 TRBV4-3 ASSPKWDSGANVLT
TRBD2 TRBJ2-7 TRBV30 AYIAGGHEQY
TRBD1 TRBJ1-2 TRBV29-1 SVAGGRGYT
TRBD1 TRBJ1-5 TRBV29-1 SVTGQPDQPQH
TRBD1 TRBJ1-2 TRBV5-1 ASSYTGENGYT
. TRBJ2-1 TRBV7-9 ASSPLSYGEQF
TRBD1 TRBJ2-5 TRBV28 ASSLARTGRETQY
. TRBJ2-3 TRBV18 ASSSEGDTQY
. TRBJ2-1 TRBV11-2 ASSLAYEQF
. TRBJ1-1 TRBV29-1 SVHSGTNTEAF
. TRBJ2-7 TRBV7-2 ASSGRMSYEQY
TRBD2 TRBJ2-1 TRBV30 AWSHSGTYNEQF
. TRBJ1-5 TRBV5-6 ASSLYRGVRLNQPQH
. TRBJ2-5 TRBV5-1 ASSSGRETQY
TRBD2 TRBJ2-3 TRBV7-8 ASSLGLAGDAQY
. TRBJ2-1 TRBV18 ASSPGYNEQF
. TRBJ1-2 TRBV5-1 ASSLEGGYGYT
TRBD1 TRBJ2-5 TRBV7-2 ASSLGGGTVQETQY
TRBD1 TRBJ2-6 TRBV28 ASYSLTGTGANVLT
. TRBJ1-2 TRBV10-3 AISESAQNYGYT
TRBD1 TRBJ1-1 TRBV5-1 ASSLALTGGGRVNTEAF
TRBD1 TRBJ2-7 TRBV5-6 ASSFGDRPYEQY
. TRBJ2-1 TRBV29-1 SVDGSSRNEQF
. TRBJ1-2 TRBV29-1 SVRPSNYGYT
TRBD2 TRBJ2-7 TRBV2 ASSEQRGGSLEQY
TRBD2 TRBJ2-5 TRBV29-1 SVGLAGGPETQY
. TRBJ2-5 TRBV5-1 ASSLVTVGEETQY
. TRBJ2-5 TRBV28 ASSLTGGQETQY
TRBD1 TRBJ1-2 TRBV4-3 ASSQDPGGYGYT
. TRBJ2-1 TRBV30 AWSTLVGAREQF
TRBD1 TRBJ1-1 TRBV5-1 ASSRTGQLDTEAF
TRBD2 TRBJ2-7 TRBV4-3 ASSQGSAGSLWNEQY
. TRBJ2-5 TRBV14 ASSQGTRSQMETQY
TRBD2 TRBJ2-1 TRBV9 ASSAGTGLGYEQF
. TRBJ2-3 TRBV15 ATSRGRGATDTQY
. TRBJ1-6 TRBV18 ASSPLDRSESPLH
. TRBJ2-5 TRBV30 AWEGRETQY
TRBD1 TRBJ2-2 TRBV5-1 ASSQLGQTNTGELF
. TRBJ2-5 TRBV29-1 SAGQGPGIQY
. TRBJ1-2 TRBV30 AWSELRGYT
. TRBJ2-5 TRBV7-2 ASGFRGAETQY
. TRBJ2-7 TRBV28 ASSFRSYEQY
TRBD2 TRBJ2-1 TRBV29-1 SAGTSGNNEQF
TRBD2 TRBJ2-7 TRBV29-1 SVRRSGGPYEQY
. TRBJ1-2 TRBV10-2 ASRGNYGYT
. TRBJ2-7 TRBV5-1 ASSYDTREQY
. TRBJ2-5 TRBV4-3 ASSQDRADQETQY
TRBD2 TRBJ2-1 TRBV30 AWSVLAGGNEQF
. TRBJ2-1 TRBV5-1 ASSLRRNEQF
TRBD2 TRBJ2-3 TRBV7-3 ASSLMAGVDTQY
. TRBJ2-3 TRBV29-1 SVGRRDTDTQY
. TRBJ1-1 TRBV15 ATSRLGEVGAF
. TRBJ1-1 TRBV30 AWMVSRGRVTEAF
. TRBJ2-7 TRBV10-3 AISELSREQY
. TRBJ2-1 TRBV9 ASSVASDSSYNEQF
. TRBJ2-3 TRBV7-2 ASSLEGLGTDTQY
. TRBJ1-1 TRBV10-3 AISERGAVNTEAF